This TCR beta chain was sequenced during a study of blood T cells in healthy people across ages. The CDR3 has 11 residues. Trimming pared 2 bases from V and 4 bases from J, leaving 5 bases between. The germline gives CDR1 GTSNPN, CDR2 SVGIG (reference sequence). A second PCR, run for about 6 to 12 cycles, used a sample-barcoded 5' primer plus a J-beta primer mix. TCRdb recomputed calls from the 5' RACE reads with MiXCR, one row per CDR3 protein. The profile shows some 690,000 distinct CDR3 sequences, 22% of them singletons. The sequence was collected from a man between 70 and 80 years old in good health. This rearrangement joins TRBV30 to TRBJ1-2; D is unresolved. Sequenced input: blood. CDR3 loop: CAWSISYGYTF. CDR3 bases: TGTGCCTGGAGTATTAGCTATGGCTACACCTTC.